This T cell receptor beta chain appears in the sequencing data of a study of cytomegalovirus exposure and HLA in healthy donors (dated 2017 in TCRdb). About the study as a whole: An earlier analysis of approximately 550 of the donors reported 250 to 300 Gb of sequence data and 117 million unique TCR beta sequences from around 200 million T cells. An early release covering more than 500 HLA-typed donors comprised about 290 gigabases of sequencing data and 85 million or so unique TCR sequences. Of the 350 to 450 genotyped donors, 65% to 90% were placed in the genetic ancestry cluster associated with self-reported Caucasian donors. The aim of the study was to test whether cataloging public T cell receptors could identify signatures of past pathogen exposure. The study used immunosequencing to profile the T cell repertoires of 600 to 850 subjects and linked those repertoires to cytomegalovirus serostatus. A separate validation cohort of about 110 different subjects was used in addition to the 666-subject first cohort. The study combined high-throughput TCR immunosequencing, statistical association of individual TCRs with disease status, and machine learning to predict cytomegalovirus infection status. A later analysis re-analyzed previously published TCR beta repertoires from roughly 600 donors and added high-resolution HLA genotyping to study TCR occurrence patterns. Rather than using new phenotypic data, the later analysis identified candidate immune exposures from TCR beta sequences and from how often those sequences occurred across donors. To decide whether each TCR beta V gene segment behaved as functional or pseudogenic, an earlier analysis of some 600 of the donors relied on high-throughput TCR beta sequencing. Donor age, sex, ethnicity and CMV serostatus were compiled alongside the repertoire data. Genome-wide SNP genotypes for about 65% of the 666 donors were used in a later genetic analysis, which treated that subset as a discovery cohort. All discovery cohort repertoires had been generated on a single sequencing platform. Both class I and class II loci were covered by HLA typing, at four-digit resolution. Typing coverage differed by locus: A, B, C, DRB1 and DQB1 were typed in about 629-640 donors, DQA1 in around 500, DPA1 in some 600, and DPB1 in 400 to 480. Four or five DR-DQ haplotypes were handled as single units for association and clustering because linkage in the cohort was strong. Across 398 genotyped donors of the cohort, an average of approximately 240,000 unique TCR beta nucleotide sequences per donor were sequenced, and around 20% of those sequences were non-productive. Study-wide conclusions, independent of this receptor: In vitro tests confirmed that a few of the cytomegalovirus-associated TCR beta chains recognize cytomegalovirus antigens. In a later analysis, TCR association rates were found to vary across HLA loci, with the most associated TCRs seen for DRB1 alleles and the fewest for HLA-C alleles. In a later analysis, HLA-associated TCR beta chains were found to be more clonally expanded and to have lower generation probabilities than equally common non-associated chains. Strong co-occurrence of HLA alleles, especially DR and DQ, made assigning TCR associations to individual alleles difficult. Across donors, most TCR sequences were observed very rarely, whereas some public TCRs were present in many individuals. The authors suggested that the approach could potentially be extended to other disease states and immunological phenotypes. Because some donors lacked HLA typing at each locus, the association tests relied only on the typed subset. In a later analysis, 16,951 TCR beta sequences were associated with specific HLA alleles at a false discovery rate of 0.05. An earlier analysis of approximately 570 of the donors showed that most TCR beta V segments appeared in productive rearrangements either about 87% or about 30% of the time, which broadly matched IMGT annotations. Correlated functional status among segregating V segments might be attributable to linkage disequilibrium, but an unknown experimental factor could not be ruled out. CMV serostatus was the only immune exposure information available for the cohort. A cluster of highly shared sequence variants was judged likely to represent a technical artifact of the sequencing pipeline. V-gene and J-gene trimming of TCR beta chains was associated with a missense DCLRE1C variant in a later genetic analysis, and the association was replicated in an independent cohort. Some IMGT-functional V segments, including TRBV6-2 and TRBV6-3, could not be told apart with the 87-base-pair reads, so those segments were excluded. In a later genetic analysis, fewer N-insertions in productive TCRs were reported among donors in an Asian-associated ancestry cluster than the roughly 700-donor mean. The study gave a list of 150 to 200 TCR beta chains associated with cytomegalovirus. The classifier was reported to diagnose cytomegalovirus status with high specificity and sensitivity in both the original and validation cohorts. A further reported finding was that TCR beta sequences accurately predicted the HLA-A and HLA-B alleles for most subjects in the first cohort. Several of the top co-occurrence clusters appeared to be linked to parvovirus B19, influenza, CMV and Epstein-Barr virus, according to a later analysis. Because counts were too low, about 18 rarely observed V segments, including chromosome 9 orphons, were left out of the earlier analysis of 500 to 750 of the donors. In a later analysis, most CMV-associated TCR beta chains were found to appear HLA-restricted, with HLA associations seemingly driven largely by CMV exposure. Only TCR beta chains were sequenced in this cohort, and the absence of alpha or paired-chain data limited detectable features. Sequencing depth was assumed to be roughly uniform across donors in the presence/absence analyses, though that assumption may not hold.

V is shortened by 7 bases, J by 7 bases, and the region joining them spans 14 bases. Spanning cysteine to phenylalanine, the CDR3 consists of 13 amino acids. Only the CDR3 region is kept as DNA, spanning 39 bases read in frame from base 1. Looking up the germline V gene (reference sequence) yields CDR1 SGHKS and CDR2 YYEKEE. The library was built by means of the immunoSEQ multiplex PCR assay. A mixture of 60 forward primers for TCR Vbeta segments and 13 reverse primers for TCR Jbeta segments was used in the multiplex PCR. The CDR3 region of rearranged TCR beta genes was amplified from genomic DNA by a multiplex PCR assay. The amplified TCR beta libraries were sequenced on the Illumina HiSeq System as 87-base-pair reads. On the study's bioinformatics: A later analysis tallied around 87 million unique TCR beta chains across the 666 repertoires, and approximately 12 million of those chains were shared by two or more donors. Raw reads were error-corrected and collapsed into unique sequences by a nearest-neighbor algorithm in which closely related sequences were merged to remove PCR and sequencing errors. To assign V, D and J gene segments, CDR3 sequences were aligned to IMGT reference sequences. For a sequence to be retained, a match of at least six nucleotides was required to both a V gene segment and a J gene segment. Rearrangements were classified as productive when the CDR3 lacked stop codons and remained in frame with V and J, and all other rearrangements were classified as non-productive. CDR3 was defined according to IMGT convention as the region running from the second conserved V-encoded cysteine to the conserved J-encoded phenylalanine. The earlier analysis of fewer than 750 of the donors excluded sequences that lacked an unambiguous match to a single V gene segment. In an earlier analysis of approximately 590 of the donors, a V segment was called functional when productive rearrangements were above 56.7%, and segregating when the standard deviation between donors exceeded 5%. A statistical classification framework was built for diagnosing cytomegalovirus status from the catalog of TCR beta chain sequences. In a later analysis, V and J genes were assigned by comparing TCR nucleotide sequences against IMGT/GENE-DB human TR gene sequences. The TCRdist pipeline was used in a later analysis to assign CDR3 sequences and most-parsimonious VDJ recombination scenarios. A later analysis defined each TCR beta chain by its CDR3 amino acid sequence plus V-gene family, and excluded reads lacking a unique V-gene family. A later analysis removed several hundred highly shared, low-generation-probability nucleotide sequences to deal with suspected cross-contamination and a sequencing artifact. For each public chain, a later analysis derived a clonal expansion index from normalized ranks of inferred template counts within each repertoire. Generation probabilities in a later analysis came from a VDJ recombination model fitted to out-of-frame rearrangements, and those results were checked against IGoR. In a later analysis, TCR-TCR, TCR-HLA and TCR-CMV co-occurrence was scored with hypergeometric tests, and a repertoire-size bias correction was applied to TCR pairs. False discovery rates were estimated in a later analysis by permuting HLA or CMV assignments 20 times. In a later analysis, co-occurring TCRs were grouped using DBSCAN, with TCRdist sequence similarity added in when clustering inside HLA-allele-positive subsets. For co-occurrence clustering, repertoires with fewer than 30,000 or more than 120,000 public chains were excluded, along with four to six repertoires with anomalous nucleotide sharing. The clones in this table, taken by TCRdb from immuneACCESS, are in-frame only. Not every clone is retained; where verified, under half of the shortfall comes from an unresolved V gene, and the cause of the rest is unknown. D and trimming come from the DNA, and the V and J calls and clone size come from that table. Present in this sample are about 98,000 clones, around 75% of which were seen just once. Clones ranked in the top ten supply over 9.5% of the sample.

The cohort was made up of around 720 healthy bone marrow donors. All cohort members were sampled while nominally healthy, although unrecorded immune exposures were likely present. The donor tested CMV seropositive, placing the donor among the roughly 270 seropositive members of the cohort. Every donor gave a peripheral blood sample, and the peripheral blood mononuclear cells from that sample were used for TCR beta sequencing. Genomic DNA extraction from the blood cell samples was performed with the Qiagen DNeasy Blood Extraction Kit. Turning to this clone: The antigen it recognizes is unknown. Base qualities are not provided; no much larger clone lies one nucleotide away.

The receptor was derived from a man aged 18 to 29 in good health and CMV-seropositive. Recombination linked TRBV5-5 to TRBJ1-4, with an unclear D gene assignment. The sequenced sample was PBMCs. CDR3 sequence: CASEPRVGEKLFF. The bases read TGTGCCAGCGAGCCGAGGGTGGGTGAAAAACTGTTTTTT.